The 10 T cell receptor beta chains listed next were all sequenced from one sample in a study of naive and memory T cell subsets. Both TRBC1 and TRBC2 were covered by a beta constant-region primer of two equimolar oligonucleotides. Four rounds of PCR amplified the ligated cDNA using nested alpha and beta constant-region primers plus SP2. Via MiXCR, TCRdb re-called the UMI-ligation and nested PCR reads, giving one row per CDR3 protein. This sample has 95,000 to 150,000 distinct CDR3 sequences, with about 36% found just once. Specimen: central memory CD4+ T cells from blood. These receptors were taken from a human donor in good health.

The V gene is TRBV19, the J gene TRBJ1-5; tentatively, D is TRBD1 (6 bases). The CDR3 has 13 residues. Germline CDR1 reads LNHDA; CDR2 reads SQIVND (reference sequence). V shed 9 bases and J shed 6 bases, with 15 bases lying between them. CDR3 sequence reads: CASVGGRFQPQHF. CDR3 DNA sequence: TGTGCCAGCGTAGGGGGGAGGTTTCAGCCCCAGCATTTT.

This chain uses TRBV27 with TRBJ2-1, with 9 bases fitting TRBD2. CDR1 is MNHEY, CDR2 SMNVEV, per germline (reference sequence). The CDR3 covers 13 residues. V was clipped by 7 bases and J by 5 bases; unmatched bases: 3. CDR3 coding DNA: TGTGCCAGCAAGGGACTAGCTGACAATGAGCAGTTCTTC. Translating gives CASKGLADNEQFF.

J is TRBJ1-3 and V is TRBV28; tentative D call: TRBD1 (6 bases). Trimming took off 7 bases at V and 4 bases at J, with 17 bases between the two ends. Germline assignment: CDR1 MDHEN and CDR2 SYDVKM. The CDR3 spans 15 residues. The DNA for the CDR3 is TGTGCCAGCAATCGAGAGACAGGTGCGGGAAACACCATATATTTT. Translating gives CASNRETGAGNTIYF.

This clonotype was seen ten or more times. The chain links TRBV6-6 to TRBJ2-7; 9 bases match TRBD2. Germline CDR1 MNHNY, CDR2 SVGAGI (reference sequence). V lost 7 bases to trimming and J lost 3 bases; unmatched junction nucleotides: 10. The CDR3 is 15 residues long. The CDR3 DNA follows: TGTGCCAGCAACCTACCCGGACTAGCGCGCTACGAGCAGTACTTC. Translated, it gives CASNLPGLARYEQYF.

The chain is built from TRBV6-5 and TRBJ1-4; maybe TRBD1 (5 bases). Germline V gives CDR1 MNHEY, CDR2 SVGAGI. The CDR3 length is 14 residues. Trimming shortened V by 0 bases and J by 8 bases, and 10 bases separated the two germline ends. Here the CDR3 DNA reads TGTGCCAGCAGTTACTCGGGGGTAGGGGAAAAACTGTTTTTT. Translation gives CASSYSGVGEKLFF.

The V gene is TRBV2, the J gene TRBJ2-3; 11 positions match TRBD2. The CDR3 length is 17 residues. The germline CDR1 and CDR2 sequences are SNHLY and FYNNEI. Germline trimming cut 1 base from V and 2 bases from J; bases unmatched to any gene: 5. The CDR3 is CASSEGRLAGTTDTQYF. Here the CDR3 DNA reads TGTGCCAGCAGTGAAGGGCGACTAGCGGGGACCACAGATACGCAGTATTTT.

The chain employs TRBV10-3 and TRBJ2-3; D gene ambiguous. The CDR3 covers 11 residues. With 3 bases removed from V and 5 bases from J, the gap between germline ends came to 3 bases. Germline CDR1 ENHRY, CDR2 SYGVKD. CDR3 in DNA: TGTGCCATCAGTGACCGAGATACGCAGTATTTT. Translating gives CAISDRDTQYF.

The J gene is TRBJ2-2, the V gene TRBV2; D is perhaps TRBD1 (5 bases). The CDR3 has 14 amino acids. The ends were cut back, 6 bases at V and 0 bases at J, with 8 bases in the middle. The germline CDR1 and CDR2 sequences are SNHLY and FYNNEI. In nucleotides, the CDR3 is TGTGCCAGCAGGGACACCCCGAACACCGGGGAGCTGTTTTTT. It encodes CASRDTPNTGELFF.

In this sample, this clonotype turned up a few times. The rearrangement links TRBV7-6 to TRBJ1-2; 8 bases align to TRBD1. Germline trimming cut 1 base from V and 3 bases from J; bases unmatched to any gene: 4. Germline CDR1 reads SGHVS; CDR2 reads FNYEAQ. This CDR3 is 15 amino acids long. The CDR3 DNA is TGTGCCAGCAGCTTAGGACAGGGGACAGACTATGGCTACACCTTC. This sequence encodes CASSLGQGTDYGYTF.

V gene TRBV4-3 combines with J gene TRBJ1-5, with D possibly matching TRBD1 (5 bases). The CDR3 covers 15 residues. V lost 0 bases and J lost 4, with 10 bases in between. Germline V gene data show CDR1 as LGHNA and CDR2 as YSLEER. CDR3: CASSQDGGGNQPQHF. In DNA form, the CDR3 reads TGCGCCAGCAGCCAAGATGGCGGGGGGAATCAGCCCCAGCATTTT.